This T cell receptor (beta chain) was recorded in a study of monozygotic twins with inflammatory bowel disease. As regards this clonotype: Its target is not known.

Study-level results: Whereas healthy co-twins had higher TCRbeta diversity (inverse Simpson), IBD patients had lower diversity.

The study subjected TCRalpha and TCRbeta cDNA to two nested PCRs of 16 and 9 cycles. Reanalyzing the 5' RACE reads, TCRdb keeps one entry per CDR3 protein, without DNA. The table for this sample gives 440,000 or so distinct CDR3 sequences. Germline CDR1 is SGHTA and CDR2 is FQGNSA. There are 13 residues in the CDR3. The sequenced material came from blood. The J gene is TRBJ2-1, the V gene TRBV7-2; there is no DNA to check the TCRdb D call of TRBD1. The receptor was isolated from a human donor with ulcerative colitis or Crohn's disease, or a healthy co-twin of an affected twin (not recorded which). The CDR3: CASRVAGNNEQFF.